The 14 T cell receptor beta chains in this list originate from one sample, sequenced in a study of control samples from healthy donors and cancer patients. The table came from immunoSEQ multiplex PCR; TCRdb's copy has only in-frame clones and leaves some out. There are nearly 200,000 clones in the sample; about 90% occur only once, and about 2% lies in the top ten. The sequenced material came from blood. All receptors come from a man younger than 40 in good health.

CDR3 bases: TGCGCCAGCAGCCCCGGGACAGGGTTGGCCGAGCAGTACTTC. Its protein is CASSPGTGLAEQYF. The chain combines TRBV5-1 with TRBJ2-7, with 9 positions matching TRBD1. Unmatched junction bases numbered 8, after V lost 4 bases and J lost 6 bases. The germline V gene has CDR1 SGHRS and CDR2 YFSETQ. The CDR3 is 14 amino acids.

The chain recombines TRBV6-1 with TRBJ1-6; 7 nucleotides line up with TRBD1. Germline V gives CDR1 MNHNS, CDR2 SASEGT. The CDR3 runs to 16 residues. The V segment lost 3 bases and the J segment 0 bases; nucleotides outside the gene matches: 2. The CDR3 DNA is TGTGCCAGCAGTGAGGACAGGAGCTCCTATAATTCACCCCTCCACTTT. Translating gives CASSEDRSSYNSPLHF.

In its sample, this clone was seen a few times. The chain carries TRBV15 and TRBJ1-6; 8 bases are shared with TRBD1. This CDR3 region has 15 residues. Germline V gene data show CDR1 as LNHNV and CDR2 as YYDKDF (reference sequence). V lost 4 bases to trimming and J lost 10 bases; unmatched junction nucleotides: 9. The chain's CDR3 is CATSIGDRPGSPLHF. The DNA of the CDR3 is TGTGCCACCAGCATCGGGGACAGGCCGGGGTCACCCCTCCACTTT.

With regard to this clone: The DNA is left out, because the CDR3 cannot be placed on it with certainty; the CDR3 is given as TCRdb lists it. This chain links TRBV19 with TRBJ1-5; the D call TRBD1 from the table was never checked on the DNA. A total of 15 residues make up the CDR3, ends included. Germline V gene lookup returns CDR1 LNHDA and CDR2 SQIVND (reference sequence). CDR3 region: CASTSDSHSNQPQHF.

The chain carries TRBV3-1 (or the pseudogene TRBV3-2) and TRBJ2-1; 9 positions agree with TRBD2. Per germline, CDR1 LGHDT and CDR2 YNNKEL (reference sequence). The CDR3 spans 15 residues. The junction had 8 bases not matched to a gene; V was cut back by 4 bases and J by 7 bases. As DNA, the CDR3 is TGTGCCAGCAGCCCGGGGACTAGCCGACAAAATGAGCAGTTCTTC. It codes for CASSPGTSRQNEQFF.

J is TRBJ1-1 and V is TRBV5-4; D is possibly TRBD1 (6 bases). CDR3 length equals 14 residues. Germline assignment: CDR1 SGHNT and CDR2 YYREEE (reference sequence). Trimming cost V 1 base and J 6 bases, with 13 bases left between them. CDR3 in DNA: TGTGCCAGCAGCTTGTTAGGGGGGGTCGCTGAAGCTTTCTTT. It specifies CASSLLGGVAEAFF. Drawing the rest from reference TRBV5-4 and TRBJ1-1, the complete variable domain is ETGVTQSPTHLIKTRGQQVTLRCSSQSGHNTVSWYQQALGQGPQFIFQYYREEENGRGNFPPRFSGLQFPNYSSELNVNALELDDSALYLCASSLLGGVAEAFFGQGTRLTVV.

The chain couples TRBV7-8 to TRBJ1-1; D is perhaps TRBD1 (6 bases). CDR1 is SGHVS, CDR2 FQNEAQ, per germline. CDR3 length: 16 residues. V lost 0 bases and J 1 base, leaving 12 bases between the germline ends. The CDR3 region has the DNA TGTGCCAGCAGCTTAGCGCTCAGGGGAGGGAACACTGAAGCTTTCTTT. Its translation: CASSLALRGGNTEAFF.

The chain is built from TRBV14 and TRBJ1-5, with 8 bases fitting TRBD1. Trimming removed 1 base from V and 2 bases from J; junction bases left unmatched: 1. The length of the CDR3 is 15 residues. Per the germline V gene, CDR1 is SGHDN and CDR2 is FVKESK. This chain's CDR3 is CASSQGTGRNQPQHF. The CDR3 DNA reads as TGTGCCAGCAGCCAAGGGACAGGGCGCAATCAGCCCCAGCATTTT.

This chain joins TRBV6-6 and TRBJ2-3; 7 bases are a match to TRBD1. The CDR3 runs to 14 residues. Unmatched junction bases numbered 0, after V lost 2 bases and J lost 1 base. Germline CDR1 MNHNY, CDR2 SVGAGI (reference sequence). CDR3 sequence (DNA): TGTGCCAGCAGTTACAGGGGGCGCACAGATACGCAGTATTTT. The encoded protein is CASSYRGRTDTQYF.

The CDR3 loop reads CASSYRGGFGDTQYF. CDR3 DNA sequence: TGTGCCAGCAGCTACAGAGGGGGGTTTGGAGATACGCAGTATTTT. The V and J genes are TRBV5-4 and TRBJ2-3; D tentatively fits TRBD1 or TRBD2 (6 bases each). Germline-derived CDR1 and CDR2 are SGHNT and YYREEE (reference sequence). Trimming took 3 bases from V and 5 from J, leaving 16 bases between them. This CDR3 comprises 15 residues.

This clone was found once. This rearrangement joins TRBV12-5 to TRBJ1-1; D may be TRBD1 (6 bases). V lost 5 bases and J 5 bases, leaving 15 bases between the germline ends. Germline values: CDR1 LGHNT, CDR2 FRNRAP. The CDR3 is 14 amino acids. The CDR3 nucleotides read TGTGCTAGTGGTCCAAAACAGGGTTTAACTGAAGCTTTCTTT. This codes for CASGPKQGLTEAFF.

The chain is built from TRBV27 and TRBJ2-7; D may be TRBD2 (5 bases). V was pared by 3 bases and J by 7 bases, with 22 bases between. The germline V gene has CDR1 MNHEY and CDR2 SMNVEV (reference sequence). This CDR3 comprises 16 residues. The CDR3 loop reads CASSFSDSRSRREQYF. The CDR3 region has the DNA TGTGCCAGCAGTTTTTCAGACTCCCGATCGAGGAGGGAGCAGTACTTC.

For this clone: Germline is not matched at one junction end, which may reflect a read error. This CDR3 reads CASSLEVSGDNEQFF. The CDR3 region has the DNA TGCGCCAGCAGTTTGGAGGTTAGCGGGGACAATGAGCAGTTCTTC. The chain has TRBV5-1 and TRBJ2-1; 8 positions match TRBD2. Per the germline V gene, CDR1 is SGHRS and CDR2 is YFSETQ. This CDR3 spans 15 amino acids. The entire variable domain, with the rest obtained from reference TRBV5-1 and TRBJ2-1, is as follows: KAGVTQTPRYLIKTRGQQVTLSCSPISGHRSVSWYQQTPGQGLQFLFEYFSETQRNKGNFPGRFSGRQFSNSRSEMNVSTLELGDSALYLCASSLEVSGDNEQFFGPGTRLTVL.

This rearrangement joins TRBV27 to TRBJ2-2; D may match TRBD1 or TRBD2 (5 bases each). The CDR3 is made up of 15 amino acids. Trimming pared 3 bases from V and 3 bases from J, leaving 11 bases between. The germline V gene encodes CDR1 MNHEY and CDR2 SMNVEV (reference sequence). The CDR3 DNA reads TGTGCCAGCAGTTTGTTCGGGGCCGACACCGGGGAGCTGTTTTTT. As protein: CASSLFGADTGELFF.